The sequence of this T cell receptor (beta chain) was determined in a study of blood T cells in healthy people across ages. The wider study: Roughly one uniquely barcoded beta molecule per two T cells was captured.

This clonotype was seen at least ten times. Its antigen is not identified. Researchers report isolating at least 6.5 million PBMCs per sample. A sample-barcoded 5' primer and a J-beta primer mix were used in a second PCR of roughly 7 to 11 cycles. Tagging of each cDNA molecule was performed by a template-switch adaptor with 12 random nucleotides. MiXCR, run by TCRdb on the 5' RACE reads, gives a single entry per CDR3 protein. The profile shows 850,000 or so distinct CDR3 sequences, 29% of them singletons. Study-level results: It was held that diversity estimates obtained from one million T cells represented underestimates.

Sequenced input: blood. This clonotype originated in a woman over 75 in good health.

The chain's CDR3 is CASSQELGLQGAAYNEQFF. Written as DNA, the CDR3 is TGCGCCAGCAGCCAAGAGTTAGGGCTGCAGGGGGCCGCCTACAATGAGCAGTTCTTC. This chain connects TRBV4-3 to TRBJ2-1; 8 nucleotides line up with TRBD1. Looked up from germline, CDR1 is LGHNA and CDR2 is YSLEER. CDR3 length equals 19 residues. The trim removed 0 bases at V and 2 bases at J, leaving 12 bases unmatched.